This passage covers 25 T cell receptor beta chains from one sample sequenced in a study of blood T cell repertoires in COVID-19. The repertoire was sequenced with immunoSEQ multiplex PCR; TCRdb's copy has only in-frame clones and lacks some. Counted here are more than 85,000 clones, 76% occurring once; the ten biggest clones make up more than 3.5%. Sequencing used peripheral blood. Receptor source: a woman aged 80 or older with acute or convalescent COVID-19.

This clone was found a few times. The chain is built from TRBV7-9 and TRBJ1-4, with D unclear. V was pared by 5 bases and J by 8 bases, with 9 bases between. Germline CDR1 is SEHNR and CDR2 is FQNEAQ (reference sequence). The CDR3 spans 12 residues. The CDR3 region has the DNA TGTGCCAGCAGCCCCCAGGAAGAAAAACTGTTTTTT. It yields the protein CASSPQEEKLFF.

The V and J genes are TRBV7-8 and TRBJ2-7; TRBD1 aligns across 9 bases. The CDR3 covers 15 residues. With 4 bases clipped from V and 2 bases from J, the junction kept 6 bases outside the gene matches. CDR1 is SGHVS, CDR2 FQNEAQ, per germline. The CDR3 is CASSYADRGAYEQYF. The CDR3 DNA is TGTGCCAGCAGCTACGCCGACAGGGGGGCCTACGAGCAGTACTTC. Full variable domain (outside the CDR3, taken from reference TRBV7-8 and TRBJ2-7): GAGVSQSPRYKVAKRGQDVALRCDPISGHVSLFWYQQALGQGPEFLTYFQNEAQLDKSGLPSDRFFAERPEGSVSTLKIQRTQQEDSAVYLCASSYADRGAYEQYFGPGTRLTVT.

The rearrangement links TRBV23-1 to TRBJ1-5; D not resolved. TRBV23-1 is filed as an ORF, its function uncertain. V lost 6 bases and J 15 bases, leaving 6 bases between the germline ends. This CDR3 comprises 8 residues. In DNA, the CDR3 is TGCGCCAGCAGCCTCGGGCATTTT. It yields the protein CASSLGHF.

The V and J genes are TRBV5-1 and TRBJ2-7; a possible D gene is TRBD1 (6 bases). Germline lookup yields CDR1 SGHRS and CDR2 YFSETQ. Deletions cut 0 bases from V and 5 bases from J, with 12 bases between. The CDR3 sequence is 14 residues long. The CDR3 is CASSLDTGRNEQYF. DNA of the CDR3: TGCGCCAGCAGCTTGGATACAGGGCGCAACGAGCAGTACTTC.

The V call is TRBV4-3, the J call TRBJ2-7; D is unclear. Germline V lookup: CDR1 LGHNA, CDR2 YSLEER. The CDR3 consists of 14 residues. Between the trimmed V and J ends, which lost 3 bases and 3 bases, there was a span of 12 bases. The CDR3 loop reads CASSHRLGGYEQYF. The CDR3 DNA is TGCGCCAGCAGCCACCGACTCGGTGGCTACGAGCAGTACTTC.

The sample holds one count of this clone. The chain is built from TRBV11-2 and TRBJ2-7, with 14 bases matching TRBD2. The CDR3 runs to 18 residues. V was pared by 3 bases and J by 3 bases, with 10 bases of the junction left unmatched. The germline V gene has CDR1 SGHAT and CDR2 FQNNGV. The CDR3 coding sequence is TGTGCCAGCAGCTTGCCTCCGGGACTAGCGGGGGTTCGCTACGAGCAGTACTTC. The encoded protein is CASSLPPGLAGVRYEQYF.

The rearrangement links TRBV28 to TRBJ2-7; D might be TRBD1 (5 bases). The germline CDR1 and CDR2 sequences are MDHEN and SYDVKM. The V end was cut by 1 base, the J end by 4 bases, with 11 bases between. The CDR3 spans 14 residues. The CDR3 region is CASSLLQARYEQYF. The DNA for the CDR3 is TGTGCCAGCAGTTTATTACAGGCACGGTACGAGCAGTACTTC.

The chain couples TRBV3-1 (or the pseudogene TRBV3-2) to TRBJ1-1; D possibly corresponds to TRBD1 (5 bases). Germline values: CDR1 LGHDT, CDR2 YNNKEL (reference sequence). V was pared by 8 bases and J by 5 bases, with 15 bases between. This CDR3 comprises 13 residues. In DNA, the CDR3 is TGTGCCAGCGCATCTCGGGGGGGGACTGAAGCTTTCTTT. This translates into CASASRGGTEAFF.

The rearrangement joins TRBV5-1 to TRBJ2-7; 8 nucleotides line up with TRBD1. This CDR3 has 17 amino acids. Trimming cost V 2 bases and J 4 bases; bases outside gene matches: 14. Germline lookup yields CDR1 SGHRS and CDR2 YFSETQ. The CDR3 spells CASSLRSAGGVSYEQYF. CDR3 coding DNA: TGCGCCAGCAGCTTACGATCGGCAGGGGGCGTTTCGTACGAGCAGTACTTC.

This chain uses TRBV7-2 with TRBJ1-6, with 7 nucleotides matching TRBD1. Germline-derived CDR1 and CDR2 are SGHTA and FQGNSA. The trim removed 5 bases at V and 10 bases at J, leaving 14 bases unmatched. This CDR3 spans 16 amino acids. This chain's CDR3 is CASSHHPGQLESPLHF. As DNA, the CDR3 is TGTGCCAGCAGCCACCACCCGGGACAGTTGGAATCACCCCTCCACTTT.

This clone came up a few times. The chain is built from TRBV10-2 and TRBJ1-5, with TRBD1 matching over 9 bases. CDR1 and CDR2 from the germline V gene are WSHSY and SAAADI. The CDR3 sequence is 14 residues long. V dropped 4 bases and J dropped 7; count of bases not matched to a gene: 5. The CDR3 sequence: CASSVGTGPQPQHF. CDR3 DNA: TGCGCCAGCAGTGTTGGGACAGGGCCCCAGCCCCAGCATTTT.

This chain joins TRBV5-1 and TRBJ2-7; 12 bases match TRBD2. The CDR3 has 14 amino acids. Germline-derived CDR1 and CDR2 are SGHRS and YFSETQ. V lost 4 bases and J lost 4; bases outside the gene matches: 3. The CDR3 nucleotides read TGCGCCAGCAGCAGGGGACTAGCGGGTTACGAGCAGTACTTC. This translates into CASSRGLAGYEQYF.

This chain joins TRBV18 and TRBJ2-7, with 11 bases matching TRBD1. With V trimmed by 3 bases and J by 4 bases, 5 bases remained unmatched. Germline V lookup: CDR1 KGHSH, CDR2 LQKENI. The CDR3 loop spans 15 amino acids. CDR3 DNA sequence: TGTGCCAGCTCACCCAGGACAGGGGGCATGTACGAGCAGTACTTC. It codes for CASSPRTGGMYEQYF.

This clone was seen only a few times. This rearrangement joins TRBV5-1 to TRBJ2-6, with 13 positions matching TRBD2. The trim removed 0 bases at V and 0 bases at J, leaving 12 bases unmatched. This CDR3 has 22 amino acids. Germline V gene data show CDR1 as SGHRS and CDR2 as YFSETQ. The DNA of the CDR3 is TGCGCCAGCAGCTTGGCCGGGACTAGCGGGATTACTGATCGCTCTGGGGCCAACGTCCTGACTTTC. It is translated as CASSLAGTSGITDRSGANVLTF. Full variable domain (outside the CDR3, taken from reference TRBV5-1 and TRBJ2-6): KAGVTQTPRYLIKTRGQQVTLSCSPISGHRSVSWYQQTPGQGLQFLFEYFSETQRNKGNFPGRFSGRQFSNSRSEMNVSTLELGDSALYLCASSLAGTSGITDRSGANVLTFGAGSRLTVL.

The chain employs TRBV10-1 and TRBJ2-7, with TRBD2 matching over 12 bases. Germline CDR1 and CDR2: WNHNN and SYGVQD (reference sequence). This CDR3 spans 14 amino acids. Trimming cost V 11 bases and J 3 bases; bases outside gene matches: 8. DNA for the CDR3: TGCGCCCCCCGGACTAGCGGGGACTACTACGAGCAGTACTTC. Translating it yields CAPRTSGDYYEQYF.

V is TRBV7-8 and J is TRBJ1-4; TRBD1 agrees at 10 bases. CDR1 is SGHVS, CDR2 FQNEAQ, per germline. This CDR3 has 18 amino acids. V lost 1 base to trimming and J lost 6 bases; unmatched junction nucleotides: 11. The CDR3 nucleotides are TGTGCCAGCAGCTTAGGAGTGGGACAGGGGACTGGAGATGAAAAACTGTTTTTT. Its protein product is CASSLGVGQGTGDEKLFF.

The V call is TRBV9, the J call TRBJ1-4, with D maybe TRBD1 (5 bases). From germline, CDR1 is SGDLS and CDR2 YYNGEE. The CDR3 is 16 residues long. Trimming removed 0 bases at V and 4 bases at J, with 13 bases between. CDR3 nucleotide sequence: TGTGCCAGCAGCGTAGAAATGGGAGGGGATAATGAAAAACTGTTTTTT. This sequence encodes CASSVEMGGDNEKLFF.

The gene calls are TRBV9 and TRBJ2-2; weak D call: TRBD1 (6 bases). V was cut by 3 bases and J by 3 bases, with 15 bases left in between. The length of the CDR3 is 16 residues. Germline lookup yields CDR1 SGDLS and CDR2 YYNGEE. CDR3 DNA sequence: TGTGCCAGCAGCGCAAGCCAGGGGCCGGACACCGGGGAGCTGTTTTTT. Translating gives CASSASQGPDTGELFF.

This clone has more than one count but fewer than ten. The chain recombines TRBV28 with TRBJ1-5, with 7 bases that match TRBD1. The germline gives CDR1 MDHEN, CDR2 SYDVKM. The CDR3 has 14 amino acids. V lost 5 bases, J lost 3 bases, and 4 bases stayed unmatched. The DNA of the CDR3 is TGTGCCAGCAGTGCCGGACAGGACAATCAGCCCCAGCATTTT. The encoded protein is CASSAGQDNQPQHF.

This chain links TRBV29-1 with TRBJ2-1, with no clear D. CDR1 and CDR2 from the germline V gene are SQVTM and ANQGSEA. CDR3 length equals 13 residues. Trimming pared 7 bases from V and 2 bases from J, leaving 12 bases between. The CDR3 DNA reads TGCAGCGACCTAGGATCCACCTACAATGAGCAGTTCTTC. It is translated as CSDLGSTYNEQFF.

The rearrangement joins TRBV5-1 to TRBJ1-3; no firm D call. The ends were cut back, 0 bases at V and 0 bases at J, with 10 bases in the middle. The CDR3 is made up of 16 amino acids. Per the germline V gene, CDR1 is SGHRS and CDR2 is YFSETQ. For the CDR3, the DNA is TGCGCCAGCAGCTTGGGCGGCCTTTCCTCTGGAAACACCATATATTTT. Translating gives CASSLGGLSSGNTIYF.

The J gene is TRBJ2-1, the V gene TRBV30, with 9 bases fitting TRBD2. Trimming took 5 bases from V and 3 from J; bases not matched to a gene: 5. This CDR3 is built from 14 residues. Looked up from germline, CDR1 is GTSNPN and CDR2 is SVGIG (reference sequence). The CDR3 region is CAWDPAGGYNEQFF. The DNA for the CDR3 is TGTGCCTGGGACCCAGCGGGGGGCTACAATGAGCAGTTCTTC.

The V and J genes are TRBV7-9 and TRBJ2-7; D not resolved. The V gene's germline CDR1 is SEHNR and CDR2 FQNEAQ (reference sequence). CDR3 length equals 14 residues. V lost 3 bases and J lost 1, with 10 bases in between. For the CDR3, the DNA is TGTGCCAGCAGCTTCACCTCAGGTTCCTACGAGCAGTACTTC. The encoded protein is CASSFTSGSYEQYF.

The V call is TRBV28, the J call TRBJ1-5; D not resolved. In germline, CDR1 is MDHEN, CDR2 SYDVKM. V was trimmed by 5 bases and J by 3 bases, leaving 14 bases between them. The CDR3 covers 15 residues. The CDR3 DNA reads TGTGCCAGCAGTCCCCATCGGGGTTTCAATCAGCCCCAGCATTTT. As protein: CASSPHRGFNQPQHF.

The chain links TRBV30 to TRBJ1-1, with 9 bases fitting TRBD1. Germline V gene data show CDR1 as GTSNPN and CDR2 as SVGIG (reference sequence). This CDR3 has 14 residues. The V gene end was trimmed by 1 base and the J gene end by 6 bases; junction bases not matched to a gene: 6. CDR3 DNA: TGTGCCTGGAGTGAAGGGACAGGGTCCTCTGAAGCTTTCTTT. Translation: CAWSEGTGSSEAFF. Drawing the rest from reference TRBV30 and TRBJ1-1, the complete variable domain is SQTIHQWPATLVQPVGSPLSLECTVEGTSNPNLYWYRQAAGRGLQLLFYSVGIGQISSEVPQNLSASRPQDRQFILSSKKLLLSDSGFYLCAWSEGTGSSEAFFGQGTRLTVV.